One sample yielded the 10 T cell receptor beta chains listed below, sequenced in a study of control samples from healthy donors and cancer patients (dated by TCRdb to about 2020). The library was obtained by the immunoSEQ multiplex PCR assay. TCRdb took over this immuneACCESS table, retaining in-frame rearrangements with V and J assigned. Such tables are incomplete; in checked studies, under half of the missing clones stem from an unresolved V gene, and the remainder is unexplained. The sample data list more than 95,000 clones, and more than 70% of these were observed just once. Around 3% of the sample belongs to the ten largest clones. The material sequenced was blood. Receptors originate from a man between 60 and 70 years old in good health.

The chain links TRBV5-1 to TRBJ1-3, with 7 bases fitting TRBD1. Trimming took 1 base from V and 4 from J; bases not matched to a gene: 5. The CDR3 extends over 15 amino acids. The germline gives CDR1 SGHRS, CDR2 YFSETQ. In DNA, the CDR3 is TGCGCCAGCAGCTTGAACAGGGGAGACGGAAACACCATATATTTT. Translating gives CASSLNRGDGNTIYF.

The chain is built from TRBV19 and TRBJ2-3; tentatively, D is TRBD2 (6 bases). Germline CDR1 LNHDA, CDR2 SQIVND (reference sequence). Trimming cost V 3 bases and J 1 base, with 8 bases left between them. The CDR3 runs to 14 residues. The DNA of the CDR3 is TGTGCCAGTAGTATGGGCGGGGGCACAGATACGCAGTATTTT. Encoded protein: CASSMGGGTDTQYF.

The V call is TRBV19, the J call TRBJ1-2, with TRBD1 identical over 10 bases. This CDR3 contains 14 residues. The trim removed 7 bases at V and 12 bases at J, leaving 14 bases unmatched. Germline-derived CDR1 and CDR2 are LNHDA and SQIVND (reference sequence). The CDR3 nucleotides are TGTGCCAGTACCGATCCCGGGACAGGGGTGGAGCACACCTTC. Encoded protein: CASTDPGTGVEHTF.

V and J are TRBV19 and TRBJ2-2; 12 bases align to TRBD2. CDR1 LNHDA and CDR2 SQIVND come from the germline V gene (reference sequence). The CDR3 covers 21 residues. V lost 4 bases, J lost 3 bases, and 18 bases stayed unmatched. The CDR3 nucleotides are TGTGCCAGTAGTAAGGACAGGGGGTTCGGACTAGCGGGGAGGGACACCGGGGAGCTGTTTTTT. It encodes CASSKDRGFGLAGRDTGELFF.

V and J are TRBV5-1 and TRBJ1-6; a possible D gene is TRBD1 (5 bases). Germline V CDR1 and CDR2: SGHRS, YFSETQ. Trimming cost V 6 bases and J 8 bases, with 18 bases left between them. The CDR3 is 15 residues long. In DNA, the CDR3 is TGCGCCAGCACCCCGACGGGGTCGGGGGATTCACCCCTCCACTTT. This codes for CASTPTGSGDSPLHF.

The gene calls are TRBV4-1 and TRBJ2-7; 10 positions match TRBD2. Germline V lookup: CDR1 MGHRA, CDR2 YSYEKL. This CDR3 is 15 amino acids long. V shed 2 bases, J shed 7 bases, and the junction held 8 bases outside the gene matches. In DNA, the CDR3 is TGCGCCAGCAGCCAACGGCATAGCGGGGGGCGTGAGCAGTACTTC. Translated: CASSQRHSGGREQYF.

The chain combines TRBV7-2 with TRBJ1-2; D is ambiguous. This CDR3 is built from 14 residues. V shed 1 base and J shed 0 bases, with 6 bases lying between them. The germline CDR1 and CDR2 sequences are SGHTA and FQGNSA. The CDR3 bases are TGTGCCAGCAGCTTAGTCCCACCTAACTATGGCTACACCTTC. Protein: CASSLVPPNYGYTF.

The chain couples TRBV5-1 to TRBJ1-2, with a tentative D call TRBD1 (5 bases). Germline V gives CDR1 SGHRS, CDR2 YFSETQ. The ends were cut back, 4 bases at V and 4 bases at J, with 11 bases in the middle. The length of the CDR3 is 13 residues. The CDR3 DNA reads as TGCGCCAGCAGCCCTGAGGGACTCTATGGCTACACCTTC. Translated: CASSPEGLYGYTF.

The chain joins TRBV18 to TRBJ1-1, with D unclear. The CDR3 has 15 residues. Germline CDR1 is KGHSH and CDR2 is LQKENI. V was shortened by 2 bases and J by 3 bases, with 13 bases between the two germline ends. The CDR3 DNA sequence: TGTGCCAGCTCACCATTACCCGGATGGGACACTGAAGCTTTCTTT. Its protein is CASSPLPGWDTEAFF.

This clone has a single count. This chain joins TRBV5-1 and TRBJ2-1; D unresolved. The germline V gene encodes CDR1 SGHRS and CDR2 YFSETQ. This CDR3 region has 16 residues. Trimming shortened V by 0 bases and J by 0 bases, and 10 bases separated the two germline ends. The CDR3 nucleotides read TGCGCCAGCAGCTTGGGTTCGATGGCCTCCTACAATGAGCAGTTCTTC. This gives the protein CASSLGSMASYNEQFF.